The rows below give T cell receptor beta chains drawn from one sample of a study of patients and donors after allogeneic stem cell transplantation. TCRdb re-derived calls from the RT-PCR reads in MiXCR, one entry per CDR3 protein. The top ten clones hold around a tenth of a sample with approximately 200,000 distinct CDR3 sequences, around an eighth of them seen once. The sequenced material came from blood, either unsorted or a sorted T cell fraction (not recorded which). Receptors were obtained from a human donor who was either an allogeneic HSCT recipient or a stem cell or donor lymphocyte infusion donor (not recorded which). It is not recorded whose cells these are; they may come from a transplant donor. Each CDR3 is given with its conserved first and last residue. The D gene is left open where the match is weak. The size entry is marked missing in some rows and otherwise reads once, few, many or a size class.

clone size: few; J gene: TRBJ1-1; D gene: NA; V gene: TRBV11-2; CDR3 protein: CASSLGRGLTEAFF; CDR3 DNA: TGTGCCAGCAGCTTAGGGCGGGGGCTCACTGAAGCTTTCTTT
clone size: many; J gene: TRBJ1-2; D gene: TRBD1; V gene: TRBV20-1; CDR3 protein: CSATGTGSSGYTF; CDR3 DNA: TGCAGTGCTACCGGGACAGGGTCGTCTGGCTACACCTTC
clone size: NA; J gene: TRBJ2-7; D gene: NA; V gene: TRBV4-2; CDR3 protein: CASSQAPQDPSYEQYF; CDR3 DNA: TGTGCCAGCAGCCAAGCTCCGCAGGACCCTAGTTACGAGCAGTACTTC
clone size: NA; J gene: TRBJ1-6; D gene: NA; V gene: TRBV12-3/TRBV12-4; CDR3 protein: CASSLEQGPLHF; CDR3 DNA: TGTGCCAGCAGTTTAGAACAGGGCCCCCTCCACTTT
clone size: few; J gene: TRBJ2-7; D gene: TRBD2; V gene: TRBV7-9; CDR3 protein: CASSLAPSGRASEQYF; CDR3 DNA: TGTGCCAGCAGCTTAGCGCCCAGCGGGAGGGCAAGCGAGCAGTACTTC
clone size: few; J gene: TRBJ2-1; D gene: TRBD2; V gene: TRBV12-3/TRBV12-4; CDR3 protein: CASSPTSGGAYNEQFF; CDR3 DNA: TGTGCCAGCAGCCCAACTAGCGGGGGGGCCTACAATGAGCAGTTCTTC
clone size: NA; J gene: TRBJ1-1; D gene: NA; V gene: TRBV5-6; CDR3 protein: CASSYRRTAEAFF; CDR3 DNA: TGTGCCAGCAGTTACCGTCGGACAGCTGAAGCTTTCTTT
clone size: NA; J gene: TRBJ1-5; D gene: NA; V gene: TRBV2; CDR3 protein: CASSERLGPDSYSNQPQHF; CDR3 DNA: TGTGCCAGCAGTGAAAGGTTGGGACCCGATTCATATAGCAATCAGCCCCAGCATTTT
clone size: NA; J gene: TRBJ2-4; D gene: NA; V gene: TRBV5-6; CDR3 protein: CASSLERKMSENIQYF; CDR3 DNA: TGTGCCAGCAGCTTGGAGCGCAAGATGAGTGAAAACATTCAGTACTTC
clone size: NA; J gene: TRBJ2-7; D gene: TRBD1; V gene: TRBV30; CDR3 protein: CAWSGTGNHEQYF; CDR3 DNA: TGTGCCTGGTCCGGGACAGGGAACCACGAGCAGTACTTC
clone size: few; J gene: TRBJ2-4; D gene: TRBD2; V gene: TRBV7-2; CDR3 protein: CASSLGTIQNIQYF; CDR3 DNA: TGTGCCAGCAGCTTGGGGACTATCCAAAACATTCAGTACTTC
clone size: many; J gene: TRBJ1-1; D gene: NA; V gene: TRBV6-2/TRBV6-3; CDR3 protein: CASSSGTEAFF; CDR3 DNA: TGTGCCAGCAGTTCTGGCACTGAAGCTTTCTTT
clone size: many; J gene: TRBJ2-1; D gene: TRBD2; V gene: TRBV20-1; CDR3 protein: CSAERGADNEQFF; CDR3 DNA: TGCAGTGCGGAGCGGGGGGCCGACAATGAGCAGTTCTTC
clone size: many; J gene: TRBJ2-1; D gene: TRBD2; V gene: TRBV6-1; CDR3 protein: CASRGLAGVTNEQFF; CDR3 DNA: TGTGCCAGCAGGGGACTAGCGGGGGTTACCAATGAGCAGTTCTTC
clone size: many; J gene: TRBJ2-7; D gene: TRBD1; V gene: TRBV5-4; CDR3 protein: CASSTSPGTGVFEQYF; CDR3 DNA: TGTGCCAGCAGCACCTCCCCCGGGACAGGGGTGTTCGAGCAGTACTTC
clone size: few; J gene: TRBJ2-1; D gene: TRBD1; V gene: TRBV15; CDR3 protein: CATSRGGGQGRDEQFF; CDR3 DNA: TGTGCCACCAGCAGAGGAGGGGGACAGGGAAGGGATGAGCAGTTCTTC
clone size: NA; J gene: TRBJ1-2; D gene: NA; V gene: TRBV6-5; CDR3 protein: CASSYPRQGFYGYTF; CDR3 DNA: TGTGCCAGCAGTTACCCCCGCCAGGGGTTCTATGGCTACACCTTC